This TCR beta chain emerged from a study of CD8 T cells in Susac syndrome. Whole-study findings and limits: The study's TCR sequencing and HLA analysis drew on a certain number of individuals. That number was acknowledged as relatively small.

As regards this clonotype: As yet, its antigen is unknown. The junction differs from germline at one of its ends, possibly a read error.

TCR beta sequences were obtained from blood CD8+ and CD4+ T cells. Through negative isolation, CD4+ and CD8+ T cells were obtained, while TEMRA cells were enriched using FACS. The CDR3 contains 15 residues. The germline CDR1 and CDR2 sequences are MGHRA and YSYEKL. Random-hexamer reverse transcription was applied to about 0.45 to 1 ug RNA. TCRdb ran MiXCR on the immunoSEQ multiplex PCR reads and lists one entry per CDR3 protein. The table lists approximately 130,000 distinct CDR3 sequences, about 90% of them singletons, with about 0.23% in the top ten. This TCR derives from a human donor with multiple sclerosis. The chain uses TRBV4-1 and TRBJ1-1, with D perhaps TRBD1 (5 bases). The sequencing input was CD8+ T cells from PBMCs. The CDR3, as DNA: TGCGCCAGCAGCTTCTCACCCGGGGCACAGACTGAAGTTTTCTTT. Amino acids: CASSFSPGAQTEVFF.